The 23 T cell receptor beta chains below all came from one sample that was sequenced in a study of blood T cells in healthy people across ages. Through a sample-barcoded 5' primer and a J-beta primer mix, a second PCR was run for 7 to 11 cycles. TCRdb recomputed calls from the 5' RACE reads with MiXCR, one row per CDR3 protein. The table lists 700,000 to 950,000 distinct CDR3 sequences, over 45% of them singletons. The specimen sequenced was blood. The receptors stem from a man aged 25 to 45 in good health.

The rearrangement joins TRBV12-5 to TRBJ2-1; 7 bases are shared with TRBD2. This CDR3 is 14 amino acids long. The junction had 9 bases not matched to a gene; V was cut back by 6 bases and J by 7 bases. The germline V gene has CDR1 LGHNT and CDR2 FRNRAP. CDR3 sequence (DNA): TGTGCTAGTGGAGCGGGAAGGGTTTTAAATGAGCAGTTCTTC. Encoded protein: CASGAGRVLNEQFF. The whole variable domain, filled in from reference TRBV12-5 and TRBJ2-1, reads DARVTQTPRHKVTEMGQEVTMRCQPILGHNTVFWYRQTMMQGLELLAYFRNRAPLDDSGMPKDRFSAEMPDATLATLKIQPSEPRDSAVYFCASGAGRVLNEQFFGPGTRLTVL.

The chain is built from TRBV29-1 and TRBJ2-7, with 9 positions matching TRBD1. Germline trimming cut 5 bases from V and 5 bases from J; bases unmatched to any gene: 10. This CDR3 has 14 amino acids. CDR1 and CDR2 (germline): SQVTM, ANQGSEA. The CDR3 DNA sequence: TGCAGCGTTAAACCGGGACAGGGCGTACACGAGCAGTACTTC. The encoded protein is CSVKPGQGVHEQYF.

This clonotype was recorded only once. This chain uses TRBV28 with TRBJ1-2; D perhaps matches TRBD1 (5 bases). CDR1 and CDR2 from the germline V gene are MDHEN and SYDVKM. The CDR3 extends over 14 amino acids. V dropped 5 bases and J dropped 4 bases, with 14 bases sitting between them. CDR3 amino acids: CASSPPDNPYGYTF. CDR3 nucleotide sequence: TGTGCCAGCAGTCCCCCGGACAACCCCTATGGCTACACCTTC.

This clonotype has just a few counts. The chain uses TRBV20-1 and TRBJ2-5; 7 nucleotides align to TRBD2. The germline V gene encodes CDR1 DFQATT and CDR2 SNEGSKA (reference sequence). This CDR3 contains 14 residues. V was clipped by 5 bases and J by 2 bases; unmatched bases: 8. The CDR3 coding sequence is TGCAGTGCTGCAGTAGGGACTAATCAAGAGACCCAGTACTTC. This codes for CSAAVGTNQETQYF.

V gene TRBV20-1 combines with J gene TRBJ1-5; D not certain. Trimming took 3 bases from V and 0 from J, leaving 6 bases between them. CDR1 and CDR2 (germline): DFQATT, SNEGSKA (reference sequence). The CDR3 spans 13 residues. CDR3 sequence (DNA): TGCAGTGCTAGGCCTTATAGCAATCAGCCCCAGCATTTT. This sequence encodes CSARPYSNQPQHF.

The genes are TRBV29-1 and TRBJ2-3; D uncertain. The germline gives CDR1 SQVTM, CDR2 ANQGSEA. The CDR3 contains 14 residues. Trimming stripped 4 bases from V and 5 bases from J, with 16 bases between. This CDR3 reads CSVALVPIRDTQYF. The DNA for the CDR3 is TGCAGCGTTGCTCTGGTACCAATTAGAGATACGCAGTATTTT.

This clonotype was picked up a small number of times. The V call is TRBV7-2, the J call TRBJ1-4; a weak D match, TRBD1 (6 bases). Germline CDR1 reads SGHTA; CDR2 reads FQGNSA. The CDR3 sequence is 14 residues long. Trimming shortened V by 4 bases and J by 3 bases, and 9 bases separated the two germline ends. The CDR3 protein is CASSSQGPNEKLFF. As DNA, the CDR3 is TGTGCCAGCAGCTCTCAGGGGCCTAATGAAAAACTGTTTTTT.

This chain connects TRBV7-2 to TRBJ2-3; TRBD2 agrees at 11 bases. Germline lookup yields CDR1 SGHTA and CDR2 FQGNSA. Trimming took 5 bases from V and 0 from J; bases not matched to a gene: 16. The CDR3 covers 20 residues. DNA of the CDR3: TGTGCCAGCAGCACGCCGGAGGGACTAGCGGATCAAAGTAGCACAGATACGCAGTATTTT. This sequence encodes CASSTPEGLADQSSTDTQYF.

This clonotype was picked up a small number of times. V is TRBV6-1 and J is TRBJ2-7; 8 positions agree with TRBD2. Germline assignment: CDR1 MNHNS and CDR2 SASEGT. J was trimmed by 3 bases and V by 7 bases; bases with no gene match: 5. This CDR3 spans 13 amino acids. The CDR3 protein is CASKSGSNYEQYF. The CDR3 DNA is TGTGCCAGCAAGAGCGGGAGCAACTACGAGCAGTACTTC.

The chain has TRBV9 and TRBJ2-3; 7 nucleotides agree with TRBD1. From germline, CDR1 is SGDLS and CDR2 YYNGEE. This CDR3 contains 15 residues. The trim removed 0 bases at V and 7 bases at J, leaving 8 bases unmatched. CDR3 protein: CASSVEVEGANTQYF. The CDR3, as DNA: TGTGCCAGCAGCGTAGAGGTTGAGGGGGCGAATACGCAGTATTTT.

This chain connects TRBV3-1 to TRBJ2-7; the match to TRBD1 covers 7 bases. The CDR3 sequence is 15 residues long. Germline assignment: CDR1 LGHDT and CDR2 YNNKEL (reference sequence). The ends lost 4 bases at V and 3 bases at J; junction bases unmatched: 9. The CDR3 nucleotides read TGTGCCAGCAGCCCTCGCCGGACAGGCAACTACGAGCAGTACTTC. Residues: CASSPRRTGNYEQYF.

The rearrangement uses TRBV29-1 and TRBJ2-1; 7 positions match TRBD1. Germline V gives CDR1 SQVTM, CDR2 ANQGSEA. The CDR3 has 15 amino acids. V gave up 6 bases and J gave up 4 bases; unmatched junction bases: 12. CDR3 amino acids: CSVAERGGAYNEQFF. The DNA of the CDR3 is TGCAGCGTGGCGGAGAGAGGGGGCGCGTACAATGAGCAGTTCTTC.

CDR3 sequence reads: CASSNRDTFTDTQYF. CDR3 bases: TGTGCCAGCAGCAACCGGGACACCTTCACAGATACGCAGTATTTT. The gene calls are TRBV7-9 and TRBJ2-3; maybe TRBD1 (6 bases). Germline CDR1 SEHNR, CDR2 FQNEAQ (reference sequence). V lost 5 bases, J lost 2 bases, and 14 bases lay in between. The CDR3 runs 15 residues.

This clonotype was counted ten times or more. This may stem from a read error, because a much larger clone lies one nucleotide away. V usage is TRBV12-3 or TRBV12-4 and J usage is TRBJ2-3; 7 bases are a match to TRBD2. This CDR3 has 14 residues. CDR3 region: CASSFGGRGDMQYF. In nucleotides, the CDR3 is TGTGCCAGCAGTTTCGGGGGGAGAGGAGATATGCAGTATTTT.

The rearrangement links TRBV2 to TRBJ2-1, with D unresolved. Germline CDR1 reads SNHLY; CDR2 reads FYNNEI. V lost 6 bases to trimming and J lost 3 bases, with 9 bases between them. The CDR3 extends over 13 amino acids. CDR3 sequence: CASSAEIYNEQFF. Here the CDR3 DNA reads TGTGCCAGCAGCGCCGAGATCTACAATGAGCAGTTCTTC.

The V and J genes are TRBV18 and TRBJ2-3, with D unclear. Germline values: CDR1 KGHSH, CDR2 LQKENI. Trimming stripped 3 bases from V and 6 bases from J, with 10 bases between. The CDR3 is 13 residues long. The CDR3 spells CASSPRLEDTQYF. Here the CDR3 DNA reads TGTGCCAGCTCACCGAGGCTAGAGGATACGCAGTATTTT.

The chain employs TRBV14 and TRBJ1-2; no firm D call. This CDR3 region has 13 residues. Trimming shortened V by 0 bases and J by 6 bases, and 8 bases separated the two germline ends. Germline lookup yields CDR1 SGHDN and CDR2 FVKESK. The CDR3 loop reads CASSQDLSDGYTF. The CDR3 nucleotides read TGTGCCAGCAGCCAAGATTTATCGGATGGCTACACCTTC.

This clonotype has more than one count but fewer than ten. The V gene is TRBV4-3, the J gene TRBJ2-3; the D is unclear. V was cut by 1 base and J by 2 bases, with 13 bases left in between. CDR1 is LGHNA, CDR2 YSLEER, per germline. The CDR3 consists of 16 residues. This CDR3 is CASSQAPSPTTDTQYF. The CDR3 DNA is TGCGCCAGCAGCCAAGCGCCCAGCCCTACCACAGATACGCAGTATTTT.

The rearrangement links TRBV10-3 to TRBJ1-2; D is unresolved. Germline V CDR1 and CDR2: ENHRY, SYGVKD. CDR3 length equals 13 residues. Trimming left V 6 bases short and J 6 bases short, with 14 bases between. The CDR3 nucleotides are TGTGCCATCAGCCCAAAGGACGGGGATGGCTACACCTTC. Translated: CAISPKDGDGYTF.

The V call is TRBV12-3 or TRBV12-4, the J call TRBJ1-2, with D maybe TRBD1 (6 bases). The CDR3 consists of 15 residues. Trimming left V 5 bases short and J 5 bases short, with 18 bases between. This CDR3 reads CASSQTGSPYYGYTF. The CDR3 DNA reads TGTGCCAGCAGTCAGACAGGCTCTCCCTATTATGGCTACACCTTC.

This chain links TRBV2 with TRBJ2-1; no clear D gene. The CDR3 runs to 12 residues. Trimming stripped 7 bases from V and 0 bases from J, with 4 bases between. Germline CDR1 is SNHLY and CDR2 is FYNNEI. CDR3 in amino acids: CASTPSYNEQFF. The CDR3, as DNA: TGTGCCAGCACGCCCTCCTACAATGAGCAGTTCTTC.

This clonotype was counted at least ten times. The rearrangement links TRBV5-1 to TRBJ1-2; D is undetermined. The CDR3 is 15 amino acids. V lost 0 bases and J 3 bases, leaving 12 bases between the germline ends. CDR1 and CDR2 (germline): SGHRS, YFSETQ. The CDR3 spells CASSLVVDGYYGYTF. CDR3 DNA: TGCGCCAGCAGCTTGGTCGTGGATGGGTACTATGGCTACACCTTC.

This chain links TRBV6-2 or TRBV6-3 with TRBJ1-2, with no clear D. Trimming removed 8 bases from V and 3 bases from J, with 10 bases in between. The CDR3 has 12 residues. CDR1 is MNHEY and CDR2 is SVGEGT in the germline V gene. The CDR3 bases are TGTGCCAGCCTTCGTCCCTACTATGGCTACACCTTC. Protein sequence: CASLRPYYGYTF.